The 27 T cell receptor beta chains given below trace back to one sample, sequenced in a study of blood T cell repertoires in COVID-19. The table came from immunoSEQ multiplex PCR; TCRdb's copy has only in-frame clones and leaves some out. The sample holds 90,000 to 110,000 clones, roughly 79% seen once. The sample comprised peripheral blood. Source of these receptors: a woman in her seventies with acute or convalescent COVID-19.

The V gene is TRBV7-9, the J gene TRBJ1-1; D call uncertain. Trimming pared 4 bases from V and 0 bases from J, leaving 12 bases between. The CDR3 consists of 15 residues. CDR1 is SEHNR, CDR2 FQNEAQ, per germline (reference sequence). CDR3 sequence (DNA): TGTGCCAGCAGCTCAGCATTTCCTATGAACACTGAAGCTTTCTTT. This sequence encodes CASSSAFPMNTEAFF.

This chain links TRBV5-8 with TRBJ2-2, with 10 nucleotides matching TRBD2. CDR3 length: 17 amino acids. CDR1 is SGHTS and CDR2 is YDEGEE in the germline V gene. The V gene end was trimmed by 1 base and the J gene end by 1 base; junction bases not matched to a gene: 4. The CDR3 protein is CASSLWTSGKNTGELFF. The CDR3 DNA reads TGTGCCAGCAGCTTGTGGACTAGCGGCAAGAACACCGGGGAGCTGTTTTTT.

V and J are TRBV10-2 and TRBJ2-3; tentative D call: TRBD1 (5 bases). CDR1 and CDR2 (germline): WSHSY, SAAADI. The CDR3 has 13 amino acids. V lost 6 bases, J lost 5 bases, and 12 bases lay in between. CDR3 bases: TGCGCCAGCAGAAACTCTCAGGGAGATACGCAGTATTTT. As protein: CASRNSQGDTQYF.

J is TRBJ1-4 and V is TRBV7-2; no firm D call. The length of the CDR3 is 17 residues. Germline V gene sequence: CDR1 SGHTA, CDR2 FQGNSA. Trimming took 1 base from V and 2 from J, leaving 14 bases between them. CDR3 in DNA: TGTGCCAGCAGCTTAGACGAGGGAGCGCCGACTAATGAAAAACTGTTTTTT. Translation: CASSLDEGAPTNEKLFF. Filled out from reference TRBV7-2 and TRBJ1-4, the complete variable domain reads GAGVSQSPSNKVTEKGKDVELRCDPISGHTALYWYRQSLGQGLEFLIYFQGNSAPDKSGLPSDRFSAERTGGSVSTLTIQRTQQEDSAVYLCASSLDEGAPTNEKLFFGSGTQLSVL.

The chain is built from TRBV16 and TRBJ2-7; TRBD1 agrees at 7 bases. V trimming: 5 bases; J trimming: 0 bases; junction bases outside the gene matches: 4. Germline V gene lookup returns CDR1 KGHSY and CDR2 FQNENV. The CDR3 length is 14 residues. The CDR3 nucleotides are TGTGCCAGCAGCGACAGGGCTTCCTCCTACGAGCAGTACTTC. Residues: CASSDRASSYEQYF.

The table lists this clone with a few counts. The rearrangement uses TRBV21-1 and TRBJ1-6; TRBD1 was called by the table and not checked on the DNA. TRBV21-1 is a known pseudogene. This CDR3 contains 15 residues. This CDR3 is CASSYRGLPNSPLHF. The CDR3 nucleotides read TGTGCCAGCAGCTACAGGGGGTTACCAAATTCACCCCTCCACTTT.

The V and J genes are TRBV18 and TRBJ2-2; possibly TRBD1 for D (6 bases). Germline V gene data show CDR1 as KGHSH and CDR2 as LQKENI. Trimming left V 3 bases short and J 2 bases short, with 16 bases between. The CDR3 is 17 amino acids. The CDR3 region has the DNA TGTGCCAGCTCACCGCTCCAGGGGACAAGAAACACCGGGGAGCTGTTTTTT. Translated: CASSPLQGTRNTGELFF.

This clone was picked up a small number of times. This rearrangement joins TRBV29-1 to TRBJ2-3, with TRBD2 identical over 8 bases. V lost 4 bases and J lost 2; bases outside the gene matches: 8. This CDR3 contains 15 residues. Germline CDR1 is SQVTM and CDR2 is ANQGSEA. CDR3: CSVVARGGYTDTQYF. In DNA, the CDR3 is TGCAGCGTTGTCGCCCGCGGGGGGTACACAGATACGCAGTATTTT.

The chain has TRBV5-4 and TRBJ1-1; D is perhaps TRBD1 (6 bases). The germline CDR1 and CDR2 sequences are SGHNT and YYREEE (reference sequence). Trimming pared 5 bases from V and 5 bases from J, leaving 10 bases between. CDR3 length: 12 amino acids. The DNA for the CDR3 is TGTGCCAGCAGTCAAGGGGGAACTGAAGCTTTCTTT. Translation: CASSQGGTEAFF.

In its sample, this clone was seen once. The V gene is TRBV30, the J gene TRBJ1-2; D may be TRBD1 (6 bases). Deletions cut 2 bases from V and 5 bases from J, with 9 bases between. The CDR3 extends over 12 amino acids. Germline assignment: CDR1 GTSNPN and CDR2 SVGIG (reference sequence). Here the CDR3 reads CAWSPQGYGYTF. CDR3 coding DNA: TGTGCCTGGAGTCCACAGGGTTATGGCTACACCTTC.

V gene TRBV12-5 combines with J gene TRBJ2-1, with 7 bases fitting TRBD1. The CDR3 loop spans 15 amino acids. Germline CDR1 reads LGHNT; CDR2 reads FRNRAP. V lost 9 bases, J lost 4 bases, and 12 bases stayed unmatched. DNA for the CDR3: TGTGCTAGCGCCCCAAAAGGACAGGAGTACAATGAGCAGTTCTTC. This encodes CASAPKGQEYNEQFF. Together with reference TRBV12-5 and TRBJ2-1, the CDR3 gives the full variable domain: DARVTQTPRHKVTEMGQEVTMRCQPILGHNTVFWYRQTMMQGLELLAYFRNRAPLDDSGMPKDRFSAEMPDATLATLKIQPSEPRDSAVYFCASAPKGQEYNEQFFGPGTRLTVL.

The J gene is TRBJ2-3, the V gene TRBV3-1 (or the pseudogene TRBV3-2); the D is unclear. Trimming cost V 4 bases and J 2 bases, with 10 bases left between them. The germline V gene has CDR1 LGHDT and CDR2 YNNKEL (reference sequence). CDR3 length: 14 amino acids. The CDR3 DNA follows: TGTGCCAGCAGCCTCCAACAGCCCACAGATACGCAGTATTTT. Its translation is CASSLQQPTDTQYF.

The rearrangement joins TRBV29-1 to TRBJ2-2; 9 nucleotides agree with TRBD2. From germline, CDR1 is SQVTM and CDR2 ANQGSEA. Germline trimming cut 3 bases from V and 7 bases from J; bases unmatched to any gene: 9. The CDR3 is 15 residues long. CDR3 coding DNA: TGCAGCGTTGATTTGGCGGGAGGGCGTTACGGGGAGCTGTTTTTT. This codes for CSVDLAGGRYGELFF.

The chain recombines TRBV19 with TRBJ1-5, with unresolved D. The germline V gene encodes CDR1 LNHDA and CDR2 SQIVND (reference sequence). This CDR3 comprises 12 residues. V lost 7 bases to trimming and J lost 4 bases, with 8 bases between them. The CDR3 here is CASNRRNQPQHF. DNA for the CDR3: TGTGCCAGTAACCGGAGAAATCAGCCCCAGCATTTT.

This clone ranks as medium-sized. The rearrangement links TRBV2 to TRBJ1-3; 12 bases map to TRBD1. The germline gives CDR1 SNHLY, CDR2 FYNNEI. The CDR3 length is 15 residues. J gave up 4 bases and V 10 bases, and 8 bases lay outside the gene matches. The CDR3 region has the DNA TGTGCCACCCGTACCGGGACAGGGGGCGGAAACACCATATATTTT. This encodes CATRTGTGGGNTIYF. Drawing the rest from reference TRBV2 and TRBJ1-3, the complete variable domain is EPEVTQTPSHQVTQMGQEVILRCVPISNHLYFYWYRQILGQKVEFLVSFYNNEISEKSEIFDDQFSVERPDGSNFTLKIRSTKLEDSAMYFCATRTGTGGGNTIYFGEGSWLTVV.

CDR3 in amino acids: CASSPTQGARETQYF. The CDR3 coding sequence is TGTGCCAGCAGTCCCACTCAGGGGGCGCGAGAGACCCAGTACTTC. J is TRBJ2-5 and V is TRBV27; 8 nucleotides line up with TRBD1. CDR1 MNHEY and CDR2 SMNVEV come from the germline V gene (reference sequence). V was pared by 5 bases and J by 4 bases, with 9 bases of the junction left unmatched. The CDR3 runs 15 residues.

The chain has TRBV9 and TRBJ1-2, with TRBD1 matching 10 bases. The V and J ends lost 3 bases and 4 bases, in that order; junction bases with no gene match: 9. Germline V gene sequence: CDR1 SGDLS, CDR2 YYNGEE. The CDR3 extends over 16 amino acids. The CDR3 DNA follows: TGTGCCAGCAGCGCTAAGTGGGACAGGGGCCCCTATGGCTACACCTTC. Its translation is CASSAKWDRGPYGYTF.

The chain employs TRBV24-1 and TRBJ2-1; no firm D call. The germline V and J ends were trimmed by 3 bases and 13 bases, with 12 bases remaining between them. The CDR3 has 12 amino acids. In germline, CDR1 is KGHDR, CDR2 SFDVKD. For the CDR3, the DNA is TGTGCCACCAGTGATGGTTACTTAGAACAGTTCTTC. Its protein product is CATSDGYLEQFF.

The chain has TRBV10-1 and TRBJ2-7; perhaps TRBD2 as D (5 bases). Deletions cut 0 bases from V and 3 bases from J, with 9 bases between. Per germline, CDR1 WNHNN and CDR2 SYGVQD (reference sequence). The CDR3 runs 14 residues. Written as DNA, the CDR3 is TGCGCCAGCAGTGAGTCCGGGGTTGACTACGAGCAGTACTTC. Its protein product is CASSESGVDYEQYF.

V gene TRBV27 combines with J gene TRBJ1-5, with D tentatively TRBD1 (5 bases). The CDR3 totals 17 residues. Trimming left V 5 bases short and J 4 bases short, with 21 bases between. CDR1 and CDR2 (germline): MNHEY, SMNVEV (reference sequence). The CDR3 nucleotides read TGTGCCAGCAGTCCCGGGATGGTGGGACTGGTGAATCAGCCCCAGCATTTT. This translates into CASSPGMVGLVNQPQHF.

The V call is TRBV24-1, the J call TRBJ1-2, with a tentative D call TRBD1 (6 bases). The V end lost 4 bases, the J end lost 7 bases, and 18 bases lay between the germline ends. CDR3 length: 15 residues. Per the germline V gene, CDR1 is KGHDR and CDR2 is SFDVKD. The CDR3 here is CATSDRVGGQRGYTF. The DNA of the CDR3 is TGTGCCACCAGTGACCGGGTGGGGGGGCAGCGTGGCTACACCTTC.

This rearrangement joins TRBV7-9 to TRBJ2-5; 10 bases are shared with TRBD2. With 2 bases clipped from V and 2 bases from J, the junction kept 5 bases outside the gene matches. CDR1 SEHNR and CDR2 FQNEAQ come from the germline V gene (reference sequence). The CDR3 length is 16 residues. DNA of the CDR3: TGTGCCAGCAGCTTAATAACTAGCGGGACACAAGAGACCCAGTACTTC. It translates to CASSLITSGTQETQYF.

The rearrangement uses TRBV11-3 and TRBJ2-3; 8 nucleotides line up with TRBD1. With V trimmed by 5 bases and J by 4 bases, 5 bases remained unmatched. The CDR3 has 14 amino acids. CDR1 and CDR2 (germline): SGHNT, YENEEA. The CDR3 DNA follows: TGTGCCAGCAGCCCAAGGACAGGGCCAGATACGCAGTATTTT. Protein: CASSPRTGPDTQYF. The complete variable domain, with remaining parts taken from reference TRBV11-3 and TRBJ2-3, reads EAGVVQSPRYKIIEKKQPVAFWCNPISGHNTLYWYLQNLGQGPELLIRYENEEAVDDSQLPKDRFSAERLKGVDSTLKIQPAELGDSAVYLCASSPRTGPDTQYFGPGTRLTVL.

The chain uses TRBV30 and TRBJ1-2, with no clear D. CDR3 size: 12 residues. Germline V gene lookup returns CDR1 GTSNPN and CDR2 SVGIG (reference sequence). V was pared by 0 bases and J by 4 bases, with 6 bases between. The CDR3 sequence: CAWSVNPYGYTF. CDR3 nucleotide sequence: TGTGCCTGGAGTGTCAATCCCTATGGCTACACCTTC.

This clone was counted once. The V call is TRBV12-5, the J call TRBJ2-1; D possibly corresponds to TRBD1 (6 bases). Germline CDR1 reads LGHNT; CDR2 reads FRNRAP. The V and J ends lost 5 bases and 3 bases respectively, with 11 bases between them. The CDR3 extends over 14 amino acids. The CDR3 here is CASGQGTDYNEQFF. In DNA form, the CDR3 reads TGTGCTAGTGGTCAGGGGACGGACTACAATGAGCAGTTCTTC.

In its sample, this clone was seen once. The rearrangement uses TRBV30 and TRBJ1-1; a weak D match, TRBD1 (6 bases). CDR3 size: 13 residues. The germline V gene has CDR1 GTSNPN and CDR2 SVGIG (reference sequence). V lost 3 bases and J lost 5, with 13 bases in between. The DNA for the CDR3 is TGTGCCTGGAGCCCTCAGGGGTATACTGAAGCTTTCTTT. Translating it yields CAWSPQGYTEAFF.

The J gene is TRBJ1-4, the V gene TRBV9; D is unclear. CDR1 and CDR2 (germline): SGDLS, YYNGEE. V dropped 4 bases and J dropped 5 bases, with 12 bases sitting between them. The CDR3 runs to 14 residues. In nucleotides, the CDR3 is TGTGCCAGCAGCCCCCTCGACGGGAATGAAAAACTGTTTTTT. Amino acid sequence: CASSPLDGNEKLFF. The full variable domain, in which reference TRBV9 and TRBJ1-4 provide the parts outside the CDR3, is DSGVTQTPKHLITATGQRVTLRCSPRSGDLSVYWYQQSLDQGLQFLIQYYNGEERAKGNILERFSAQQFPDLHSELNLSSLELGDSALYFCASSPLDGNEKLFFGSGTQLSVL.